This T cell receptor (beta chain) was recovered during a study of blood T cell repertoires in COVID-19. Across the whole study: Symptom resolution, clearance, or two negative PCRs marked donors in Cohort 3 as recovered. T cells, B-cell-depleted T cells, or PBMCs provided the cDNA or gDNA that served as material.

Libraries were prepared by immunoSEQ multiplex PCR; TCRdb keeps only in-frame clonotypes and omits some of them. The profile shows approximately 360,000 clones, around 87% of them singletons. The germline gives CDR1 SQVTM, CDR2 ANQGSEA. Trimming shortened V by 5 bases and J by 8 bases, and 13 bases separated the two germline ends. The CDR3 sequence is 12 residues long. The sequenced material came from PBMCs or T cells enriched from blood (not recorded which). The chain carries TRBV29-1 and TRBJ2-1, with D hard to call. The sequence was collected from a middle-aged man in a cohort exposed to, infected with or recovered from COVID-19 (not recorded which). CDR3 nucleotide sequence: TGCAGCGTTCCCCCGGTCGGGTATGAGCAGTTCTTC. Protein product: CSVPPVGYEQFF.